The 31 T cell receptor beta chains in this list originate from one sample, sequenced in a study of OX40 agonist ivuxolimab in advanced cancers. The repertoire was sequenced with immunoSEQ multiplex PCR; TCRdb's copy has only in-frame clones and lacks some. This table holds hundreds of clones, around 82% found once. The sample was acquired in a trial of the OX40 agonist ivuxolimab. These receptors originate from an adult with an advanced solid tumor such as melanoma, head and neck, liver or kidney cancer.

V is TRBV5-1 and J is TRBJ2-5, with D uncertain. V gave up 0 bases and J gave up 1 base, with 7 bases separating them. The CDR3 totals 14 residues. Germline V gives CDR1 SGHRS, CDR2 YFSETQ. The CDR3 nucleotides read TGCGCCAGCAGCTTGGAGGGCATCCAAGAGACCCAGTACTTC. Translation gives CASSLEGIQETQYF. Supplemented by reference TRBV5-1 and TRBJ2-5, the full variable domain reads KAGVTQTPRYLIKTRGQQVTLSCSPISGHRSVSWYQQTPGQGLQFLFEYFSETQRNKGNFPGRFSGRQFSNSRSEMNVSTLELGDSALYLCASSLEGIQETQYFGPGTRLLVL.

The CDR3, as DNA: TGTGCCAGCAGTTGGACAGGGGGCGCAACAGATACGCAGTATTTT. It codes for CASSWTGGATDTQYF. The V and J genes are TRBV6-8 and TRBJ2-3, with TRBD1 matching over 11 bases. Trimming took 4 bases from V and 3 from J; bases not matched to a gene: 3. The CDR3 length is 15 residues. Germline-derived CDR1 and CDR2 are MNHGY and SAAAGT.

The rearrangement uses TRBV14 and TRBJ1-2, with D hard to call. The CDR3 sequence is 13 residues long. V was clipped by 4 bases and J by 0 bases, with 6 bases between them. Germline V lookup: CDR1 SGHDN, CDR2 FVKESK. Written as DNA, the CDR3 is TGTGCCAGCAGCCCTATGCCTAACTATGGCTACACCTTC. Amino acid sequence: CASSPMPNYGYTF.

This clone qualifies as large (0.1 to 1%). The CDR3 DNA is TGTGCCAGCAGCTTATCTGCAGGGAAAGAGGAGACCCAGTACTTC. As protein: CASSLSAGKEETQYF. The chain recombines TRBV11-3 with TRBJ2-5, with D tentatively TRBD1 (5 bases). CDR3 size: 15 residues. Looked up from germline, CDR1 is SGHNT and CDR2 is YENEEA. Trimming removed 2 bases at V and 5 bases at J, with 15 bases between. Full variable domain (missing parts from reference TRBV11-3 and TRBJ2-5): EAGVVQSPRYKIIEKKQPVAFWCNPISGHNTLYWYLQNLGQGPELLIRYENEEAVDDSQLPKDRFSAERLKGVDSTLKIQPAELGDSAVYLCASSLSAGKEETQYFGPGTRLLVL.

This clone was found once. The rearrangement uses TRBV19 and TRBJ1-5, with D possibly matching TRBD1 (6 bases). V lost 6 bases to trimming and J lost 4 bases, with 16 bases between them. The CDR3 extends over 15 amino acids. Germline V gene lookup returns CDR1 LNHDA and CDR2 SQIVND (reference sequence). The CDR3 region is CASSPPGARNQPQHF. The CDR3 DNA sequence: TGTGCCAGTAGCCCCCCAGGGGCAAGAAATCAGCCCCAGCATTTT.

V and J are TRBV7-8 and TRBJ2-3; a weak D match, TRBD1 (7 bases). The CDR3 extends over 16 amino acids. The germline CDR1 and CDR2 sequences are SGHVS and FQNEAQ. Trimming took off 1 base at V and 3 bases at J, with 14 bases between the two ends. This CDR3 reads CASSLGRGRNTDTQYF. DNA for the CDR3: TGTGCCAGCAGCTTAGGGAGGGGGCGAAATACAGATACGCAGTATTTT.

The chain has TRBV6-8 and TRBJ1-2; D perhaps matches TRBD1 (6 bases). Between the trimmed V and J ends, which lost 10 bases and 3 bases, there was a span of 12 bases. Germline CDR1 and CDR2: MNHGY and SAAAGT. This CDR3 region has 12 residues. In DNA, the CDR3 is TGTGCCATCGGGGGCGTCCACTATGGCTACACCTTC. Translating it yields CAIGGVHYGYTF.

The chain joins TRBV19 to TRBJ1-1; D possibly corresponds to TRBD1 (5 bases). Trimming removed 9 bases at V and 3 bases at J, with 26 bases between. This CDR3 region has 17 residues. From germline, CDR1 is LNHDA and CDR2 SQIVND (reference sequence). CDR3 region: CASPAPGRTLPDTEAFF. The CDR3 region has the DNA TGTGCCAGCCCGGCACCGGGACGCACCCTTCCCGACACTGAAGCTTTCTTT. Based on the CDR3 plus reference TRBV19 and TRBJ1-1, the full variable domain is DGGITQSPKYLFRKEGQNVTLSCEQNLNHDAMYWYRQDPGQGLRLIYYSQIVNDFQKGDIAEGYSVSREKKESFPLTVTSAQKNPTAFYLCASPAPGRTLPDTEAFFGQGTRLTVV.

The CDR3 DNA reads TGTGCCAGTAGTCAGCTAGCGGGGGTGAACACCGGGGAGCTGTTTTTT. Protein product: CASSQLAGVNTGELFF. This chain joins TRBV19 and TRBJ2-2; 10 bases map to TRBD2. Trimming took 5 bases from V and 1 from J; bases not matched to a gene: 4. The germline V gene encodes CDR1 LNHDA and CDR2 SQIVND (reference sequence). The CDR3 contains 16 residues.

The count of this clone is one. The chain uses TRBV19 and TRBJ1-2; 7 nucleotides align to TRBD1. The CDR3 is 17 amino acids. Trimming took 5 bases from V and 7 from J; bases not matched to a gene: 19. Germline CDR1 LNHDA, CDR2 SQIVND (reference sequence). CDR3 region: CASSPLGDSHDFGGYTF. CDR3 coding DNA: TGTGCCAGTAGTCCTTTGGGGGACAGCCACGACTTTGGTGGCTACACCTTC.

The CDR3 sequence is CSVGVGTGWSEQYF. In nucleotides, the CDR3 is TGCAGCGTTGGGGTGGGGACAGGGTGGTCCGAGCAGTACTTC. The chain links TRBV29-1 to TRBJ2-7, with 9 positions matching TRBD1. The CDR3 loop spans 14 amino acids. CDR1 is SQVTM and CDR2 is ANQGSEA in the germline V gene. J lost 6 bases, V lost 4 bases, and 10 bases had no gene match.

On this clone: Compared with germline, one end of the junction differs, possibly owing to a read error. The V gene is TRBV15, the J gene TRBJ2-7; D not resolved. CDR3 length equals 14 residues. The germline CDR1 and CDR2 sequences are LNHNV and YYDKDF (reference sequence). CDR3 DNA: TGTGCCAGCAGCTTGGAAAGAGGTTCCTACGAGCAGTACTTC. This codes for CASSLERGSYEQYF. The whole variable domain, remainder taken from reference TRBV15 and TRBJ2-7, is DAMVIQNPRYQVTQFGKPVTLSCSQTLNHNVMYWYQQKSSQAPKLLFHYYDKDFNNEADTPDNFQSRRPNTSFCFLDIRSPGLGDTAMYLCASSLERGSYEQYFGPGTRLTVT.

The chain links TRBV19 to TRBJ1-5, with 7 bases that match TRBD1. V lost 5 bases to trimming and J lost 0 bases; unmatched junction nucleotides: 4. Germline CDR1 and CDR2: LNHDA and SQIVND (reference sequence). This CDR3 has 15 amino acids. The CDR3 spells CASSEGTASNQPQHF. In nucleotides, the CDR3 is TGTGCCAGTAGTGAGGGGACAGCTAGCAATCAGCCCCAGCATTTT.

This clone was counted a single time. J is TRBJ1-5 and V is TRBV15, with a tentative D call TRBD1 (5 bases). Germline CDR1 LNHNV, CDR2 YYDKDF (reference sequence). This CDR3 has 14 residues. The V and J ends lost 5 bases and 7 bases respectively, with 15 bases between them. CDR3 sequence: CATSGGDFVQPQHF. The CDR3 region has the DNA TGTGCCACCAGCGGAGGGGACTTTGTCCAGCCCCAGCATTTT. The variable domain in full, with the rest retrieved from reference TRBV15 and TRBJ1-5, is DAMVIQNPRYQVTQFGKPVTLSCSQTLNHNVMYWYQQKSSQAPKLLFHYYDKDFNNEADTPDNFQSRRPNTSFCFLDIRSPGLGDTAMYLCATSGGDFVQPQHFGDGTRLSIL.

The chain combines TRBV6-8 with TRBJ2-7; no clear D. The CDR3 has 14 residues. From germline, CDR1 is MNHGY and CDR2 SAAAGT. V was pared by 5 bases and J by 2 bases, with 13 bases between. CDR3 sequence reads: CASSEIPGPYEQYF. CDR3 DNA sequence: TGTGCCAGCAGTGAGATTCCGGGTCCCTACGAGCAGTACTTC.

This clone was counted a single time. The genes are TRBV6-8 and TRBJ2-2, with D perhaps matching TRBD1 (6 bases). Germline V gene lookup returns CDR1 MNHGY and CDR2 SAAAGT. This CDR3 region has 13 residues. Trimming took 8 bases from V and 5 from J, leaving 12 bases between them. The CDR3 loop reads CASGQLLTGELFF. CDR3 coding DNA: TGTGCCAGCGGACAGCTTCTGACCGGGGAGCTGTTTTTT.

CDR3 in amino acids: CASSLGLAGGRTDTQYF. The CDR3 DNA reads as TGCGCCAGCAGCTTGGGACTAGCGGGGGGGCGGACAGATACGCAGTATTTT. The V and J genes are TRBV5-1 and TRBJ2-3; the match to TRBD2 covers 14 bases. Trimming removed 0 bases from V and 3 bases from J; junction bases left unmatched: 3. The CDR3 contains 17 residues. Germline lookup yields CDR1 SGHRS and CDR2 YFSETQ.

This clone was seen a handful of times. The chain combines TRBV6-8 with TRBJ1-1; no reliable D call. The germline V gene encodes CDR1 MNHGY and CDR2 SAAAGT. This CDR3 is 14 amino acids long. The V end was cut by 5 bases, the J end by 0 bases, with 10 bases between. CDR3 sequence reads: CASSDGGMNTEAFF. CDR3 bases: TGTGCCAGCAGTGATGGAGGCATGAACACTGAAGCTTTCTTT.

The V gene is TRBV6-8, the J gene TRBJ2-1; 14 bases line up with TRBD2. Germline V CDR1 and CDR2: MNHGY, SAAAGT. The CDR3 runs to 15 residues. J lost 8 bases, V lost 5 bases, and 5 bases had no gene match. The CDR3 sequence is CASSETSGGAYEQFF. The DNA of the CDR3 is TGTGCCAGCAGTGAGACTAGCGGGGGGGCGTATGAGCAGTTCTTC.

This chain links TRBV6-8 with TRBJ2-7; the match to TRBD1 covers 8 bases. With V trimmed by 0 bases and J by 4 bases, 14 bases remained unmatched. From germline, CDR1 is MNHGY and CDR2 SAAAGT. This CDR3 is 18 amino acids long. CDR3 protein: CASSYSTEETGDRYEQYF. In nucleotides, the CDR3 is TGTGCCAGCAGTTACTCGACGGAAGAGACAGGGGATCGTTACGAGCAGTACTTC.

This clone was detected only once. This chain joins TRBV6-1 and TRBJ1-1; D gene ambiguous. CDR1 is MNHNS, CDR2 SASEGT, per germline. The CDR3 extends over 13 amino acids. Trimming removed 1 base from V and 5 bases from J, with 8 bases in between. CDR3 coding DNA: TGTGCCAGCAGTGAAGAGGTTGAAACTGAAGCTTTCTTT. Translated: CASSEEVETEAFF.

The rearrangement links TRBV6-8 to TRBJ2-3, with 7 nucleotides matching TRBD2. Looked up from germline, CDR1 is MNHGY and CDR2 is SAAAGT. The V segment lost 8 bases and the J segment 1 base; nucleotides outside the gene matches: 6. The CDR3 has 14 residues. The CDR3 sequence is CASSTSGGTDTQYF. The CDR3 coding sequence is TGTGCCAGCTCGACGAGCGGGGGCACAGATACGCAGTATTTT.

This rearrangement joins TRBV6-8 to TRBJ1-1; 9 bases map to TRBD1. J was trimmed by 1 base and V by 4 bases; bases with no gene match: 7. Germline V gene data show CDR1 as MNHGY and CDR2 as SAAAGT. The CDR3 totals 16 residues. CDR3 sequence: CASSSGQGRENTEAFF. The CDR3 DNA follows: TGTGCCAGCAGTTCCGGACAGGGGAGAGAGAACACTGAAGCTTTCTTT.

The rearrangement joins TRBV5-1 to TRBJ1-3, with D perhaps TRBD1 (5 bases). This CDR3 has 16 residues. Germline CDR1 SGHRS, CDR2 YFSETQ. V was cut by 0 bases and J by 0 bases, with 10 bases left in between. The CDR3 is CASSLAPGYSGNTIYF. The DNA for the CDR3 is TGCGCCAGCAGCTTGGCCCCAGGGTACTCTGGAAACACCATATATTTT.

The V gene is TRBV19, the J gene TRBJ1-5; D might be TRBD1 (5 bases). Deletions cut 5 bases from V and 4 bases from J, with 12 bases between. Germline V lookup: CDR1 LNHDA, CDR2 SQIVND (reference sequence). The CDR3 extends over 14 amino acids. The CDR3 nucleotides read TGTGCCAGTAGTTGGGGGGTGAGGAATCAGCCCCAGCATTTT. Protein: CASSWGVRNQPQHF.

The chain uses TRBV23-1 and TRBJ2-3; perhaps TRBD1 as D (6 bases). TRBV23-1 is an ORF; its function is uncertain. The CDR3 spans 14 residues. Trimming removed 6 bases at V and 3 bases at J, with 13 bases between. For the CDR3, the DNA is TGCGCCAGCAGCTTGCCCCAGGGGACAGATACGCAGTATTTT. Amino acid sequence: CASSLPQGTDTQYF.

This clone was recorded a few times. The genes are TRBV11-3 and TRBJ2-5; tentative D call: TRBD2 (6 bases). The CDR3 contains 14 residues. The V end lost 4 bases, the J end lost 9 bases, and 18 bases lay between the germline ends. CDR1 SGHNT and CDR2 YENEEA come from the germline V gene. CDR3 nucleotides: TGTGCCAGCAGCTCCCGGGACTGGGATATGGCCCAGTACTTC. It encodes CASSSRDWDMAQYF.

The rearrangement uses TRBV28 and TRBJ1-1; D gene unclear. The CDR3 totals 13 residues. Germline CDR1 reads MDHEN; CDR2 reads SYDVKM. The V and J ends lost 6 bases and 4 bases respectively, with 12 bases between them. The CDR3 nucleotides are TGTGCCAGCAGATCCCTAGTGATCACTGAAGCTTTCTTT. As protein: CASRSLVITEAFF.

The rearrangement links TRBV19 to TRBJ2-1, with D perhaps matching TRBD2 (6 bases). The germline gives CDR1 LNHDA, CDR2 SQIVND (reference sequence). The V end was cut by 4 bases, the J end by 6 bases, with 16 bases between. The CDR3 is made up of 15 amino acids. The CDR3 is CASSTTSGGFNEQFF. In nucleotides, the CDR3 is TGTGCCAGTAGTACGACTAGTGGGGGGTTCAATGAGCAGTTCTTC.

The rearrangement joins TRBV6-8 to TRBJ1-3; D is unresolved. V dropped 8 bases and J dropped 0 bases, with 11 bases sitting between them. Germline loops: CDR1 MNHGY, CDR2 SAAAGT. The CDR3 sequence is 14 residues long. The CDR3 spells CASYTATSGNTIYF. Written as DNA, the CDR3 is TGTGCCAGCTATACGGCCACCTCTGGAAACACCATATATTTT.

The rearrangement uses TRBV18 and TRBJ1-2; weak D call: TRBD1 (5 bases). CDR1 is KGHSH, CDR2 LQKENI, per germline. The CDR3 length is 15 residues. With 1 base removed from V and 7 bases from J, the gap between germline ends came to 16 bases. The CDR3 here is CASSPREQAGSGYTF. The CDR3 DNA sequence: TGTGCCAGCTCACCACGTGAACAGGCCGGCAGTGGCTACACCTTC.